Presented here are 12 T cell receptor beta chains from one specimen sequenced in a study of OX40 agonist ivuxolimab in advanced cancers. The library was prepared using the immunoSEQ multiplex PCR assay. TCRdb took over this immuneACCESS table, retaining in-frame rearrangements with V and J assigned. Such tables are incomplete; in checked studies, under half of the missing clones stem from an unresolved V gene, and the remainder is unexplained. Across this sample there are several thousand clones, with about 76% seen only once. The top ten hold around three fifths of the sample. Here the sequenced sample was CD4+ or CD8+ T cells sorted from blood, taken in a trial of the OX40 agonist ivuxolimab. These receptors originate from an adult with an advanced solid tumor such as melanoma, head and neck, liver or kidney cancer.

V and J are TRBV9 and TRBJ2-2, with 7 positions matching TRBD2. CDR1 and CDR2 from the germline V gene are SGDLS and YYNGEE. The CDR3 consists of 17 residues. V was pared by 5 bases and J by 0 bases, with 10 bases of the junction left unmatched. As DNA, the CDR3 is TGTGCCAGCAGTTCGCCGCGGGGGATCCCGAACACCGGGGAGCTGTTTTTT. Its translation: CASSSPRGIPNTGELFF.

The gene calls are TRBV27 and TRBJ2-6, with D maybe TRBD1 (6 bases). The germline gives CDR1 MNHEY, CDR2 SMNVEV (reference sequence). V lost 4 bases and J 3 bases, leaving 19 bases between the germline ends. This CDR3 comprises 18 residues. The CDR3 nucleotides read TGTGCCAGCAGTTCGGAGGACAGTGGACTGTTTGGGGCCAACGTCCTGACTTTC. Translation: CASSSEDSGLFGANVLTF. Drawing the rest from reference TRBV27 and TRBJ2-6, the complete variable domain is EAQVTQNPRYLITVTGKKLTVTCSQNMNHEYMSWYRQDPGLGLRQIYYSMNVEVTDKGDVPEGYKVSRKEKRNFPLILESPSPNQTSLYFCASSSEDSGLFGANVLTFGAGSRLTVL.

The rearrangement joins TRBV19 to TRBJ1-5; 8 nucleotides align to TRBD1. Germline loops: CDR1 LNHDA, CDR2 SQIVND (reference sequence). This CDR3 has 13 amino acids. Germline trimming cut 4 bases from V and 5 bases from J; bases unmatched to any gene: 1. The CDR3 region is CASSRQGHQPQHF. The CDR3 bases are TGTGCCAGTAGTAGACAGGGGCATCAGCCCCAGCATTTT.

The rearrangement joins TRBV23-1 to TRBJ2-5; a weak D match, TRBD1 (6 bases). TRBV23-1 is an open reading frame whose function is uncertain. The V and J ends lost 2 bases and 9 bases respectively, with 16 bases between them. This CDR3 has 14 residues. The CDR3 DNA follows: TGCGCCAGCAGTCAAAAAGGGGACACCGTTTCCCAGTACTTC. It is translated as CASSQKGDTVSQYF.

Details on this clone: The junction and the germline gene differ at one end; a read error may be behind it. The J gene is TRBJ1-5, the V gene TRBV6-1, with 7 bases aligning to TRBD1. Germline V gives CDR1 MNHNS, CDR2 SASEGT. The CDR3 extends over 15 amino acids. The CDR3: CAGRESTGTNQPQHF. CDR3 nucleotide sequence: TGTGCCGGCAGGGAGTCGACAGGGACCAATCAGCCCCAGCATTTT.

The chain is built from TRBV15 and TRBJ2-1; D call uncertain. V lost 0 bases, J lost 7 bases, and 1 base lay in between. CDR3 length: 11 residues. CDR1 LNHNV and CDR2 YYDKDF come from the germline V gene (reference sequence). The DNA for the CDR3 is TGTGCCACCAGCAGAGAGAATGAGCAGTTCTTC. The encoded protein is CATSRENEQFF.

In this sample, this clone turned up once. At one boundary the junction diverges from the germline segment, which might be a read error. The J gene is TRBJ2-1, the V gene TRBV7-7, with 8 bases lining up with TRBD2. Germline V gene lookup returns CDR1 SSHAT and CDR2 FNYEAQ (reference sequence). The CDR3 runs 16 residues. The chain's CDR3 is CASSLSRLAGFNEQFF. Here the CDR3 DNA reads TGTGCTAGCAGCTTATCCAGGCTAGCGGGTTTCAATGAGCAGTTCTTC.

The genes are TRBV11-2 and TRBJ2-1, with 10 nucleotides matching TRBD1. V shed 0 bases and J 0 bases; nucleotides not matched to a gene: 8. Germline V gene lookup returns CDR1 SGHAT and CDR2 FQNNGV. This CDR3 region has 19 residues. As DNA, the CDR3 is TGTGCCAGCAGCTTAGATTACCCAAGGACAGGGGGCTCCTACAATGAGCAGTTCTTC. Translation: CASSLDYPRTGGSYNEQFF.

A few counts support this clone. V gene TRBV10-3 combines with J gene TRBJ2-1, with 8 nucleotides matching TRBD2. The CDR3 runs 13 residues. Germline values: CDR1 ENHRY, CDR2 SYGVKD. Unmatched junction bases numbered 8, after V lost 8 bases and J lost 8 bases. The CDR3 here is CAIGGLDSDEQFF. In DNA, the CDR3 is TGTGCCATCGGGGGACTAGATTCCGATGAGCAGTTCTTC.

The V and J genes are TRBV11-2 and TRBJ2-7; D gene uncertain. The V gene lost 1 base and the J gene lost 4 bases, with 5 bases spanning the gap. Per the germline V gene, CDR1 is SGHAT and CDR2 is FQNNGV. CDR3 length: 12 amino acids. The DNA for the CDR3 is TGTGCCAGCAGCTTAGGCCTTTACGAGCAGTACTTC. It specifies CASSLGLYEQYF.

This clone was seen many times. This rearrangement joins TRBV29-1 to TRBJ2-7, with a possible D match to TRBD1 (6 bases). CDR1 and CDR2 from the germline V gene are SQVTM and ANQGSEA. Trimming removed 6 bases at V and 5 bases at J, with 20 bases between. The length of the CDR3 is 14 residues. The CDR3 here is CSVIYRDISNEQYF. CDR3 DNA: TGCAGCGTAATATACAGGGATATTTCAAACGAGCAGTACTTC.

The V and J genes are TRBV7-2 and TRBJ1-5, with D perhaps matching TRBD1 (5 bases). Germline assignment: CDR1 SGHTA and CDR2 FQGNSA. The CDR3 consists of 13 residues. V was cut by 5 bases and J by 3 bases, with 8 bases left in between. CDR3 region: CASSPGNNQPQHF. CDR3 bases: TGTGCCAGCAGCCCAGGGAACAATCAGCCCCAGCATTTT.